These 26 T cell receptor beta chains were all obtained from the same sample, sequenced in a study of cytomegalovirus exposure and HLA in healthy donors. Primers for the PCR totalled 60 Vbeta and 13 Jbeta. Assay used: immunoSEQ multiplex PCR; TCRdb lists only in-frame clones, some missing. This sample has about 140,000 clones, with approximately 82% found just once. The material sequenced was PBMCs. These receptor sequences come from a man aged 35 to 55 in good health and CMV-seronegative.

A remark on this clone: The sample has other DNA sequences that encode this CDR3 too. This chain connects TRBV5-1 to TRBJ2-1, with 8 nucleotides matching TRBD2. This CDR3 is 15 amino acids long. The junction had 3 bases not matched to a gene; V was cut back by 2 bases and J by 2 bases. Germline values: CDR1 SGHRS, CDR2 YFSETQ. The CDR3 coding sequence is TGCGCCAGCAGCTTTTTAGCGGGGACCTACAATGAGCAGTTCTTC. As protein: CASSFLAGTYNEQFF. Based on the CDR3 plus reference TRBV5-1 and TRBJ2-1, the full variable domain is KAGVTQTPRYLIKTRGQQVTLSCSPISGHRSVSWYQQTPGQGLQFLFEYFSETQRNKGNFPGRFSGRQFSNSRSEMNVSTLELGDSALYLCASSFLAGTYNEQFFGPGTRLTVL.

The V gene is TRBV5-1, the J gene TRBJ2-5; 9 nucleotides align to TRBD1. The CDR3 runs 15 residues. Per the germline V gene, CDR1 is SGHRS and CDR2 is YFSETQ. V trimming: 4 bases; J trimming: 5 bases; junction bases outside the gene matches: 9. CDR3 bases: TGCGCCAGCAGCACCTCGACAGGGGGGCAGGAGACCCAGTACTTC. It translates to CASSTSTGGQETQYF.

This sequence joins TRBV10-1 and TRBJ2-7, with TRBD1 identical over 10 bases. This CDR3 is built from 15 residues. V was clipped by 3 bases and J by 5 bases; unmatched bases: 7. Germline V CDR1 and CDR2: WNHNN, SYGVQD (reference sequence). The CDR3 sequence: CASSDLGTGVHEQYF. The DNA of the CDR3 is TGCGCCAGCAGTGATTTAGGGACAGGGGTGCACGAGCAGTACTTC.

This CDR3 reads CASASGVNQPQHF. CDR3 DNA sequence: TGTGCCAGCGCGTCAGGGGTGAATCAGCCCCAGCATTTT. The chain recombines TRBV6-6 with TRBJ1-5; D might be TRBD1 (6 bases). Per germline, CDR1 MNHNY and CDR2 SVGAGI (reference sequence). The CDR3 runs 13 residues. V dropped 8 bases and J dropped 4 bases, with 12 bases sitting between them.

The chain couples TRBV5-1 to TRBJ2-7, with 10 bases matching TRBD1. Germline assignment: CDR1 SGHRS and CDR2 YFSETQ. V gave up 4 bases and J gave up 7 bases; unmatched junction bases: 8. The CDR3 extends over 14 amino acids. CDR3 sequence (DNA): TGCGCCAGCAGCCTCCGGGACAGGGGACGTGAGCAGTACTTC. Encoded protein: CASSLRDRGREQYF.

The CDR3 here is CASSAGQGASNSPLHF. The CDR3 DNA follows: TGTGCCAGCAGCGCGGGACAGGGGGCGTCTAATTCACCCCTCCACTTT. The rearrangement links TRBV9 to TRBJ1-6; 12 bases match TRBD1. The germline V gene encodes CDR1 SGDLS and CDR2 YYNGEE. The CDR3 length is 16 residues. V dropped 3 bases and J dropped 6; count of bases not matched to a gene: 4.

The chain couples TRBV9 to TRBJ2-5; a possible D gene is TRBD2 (6 bases). Judging by the DNA end, TRBJ2-7 fits better; the J call may be wrong. This CDR3 comprises 13 residues. Germline loops: CDR1 SGDLS, CDR2 YYNGEE. The DNA for the CDR3 is TGTGCCAGCAGCGTCGGGAGCTCCTACGAGCAGTACTTC. This translates into CASSVGSSYEQYF.

This clone turned up a few times. The chain has TRBV6-5 and TRBJ1-4, with a possible D match to TRBD1 (6 bases). Germline lookup yields CDR1 MNHEY and CDR2 SVGAGI. The CDR3 totals 14 residues. V lost 4 bases, J lost 4 bases, and 10 bases lay in between. CDR3 DNA: TGTGCCAGCAGTTTACAGGGCTTTAATGAAAAACTGTTTTTT. Encoded protein: CASSLQGFNEKLFF.

The CDR3 DNA sequence: TGCGCCAGCAGCTTGAGCTGGAGCTCCTACAATGAGCAGTTCTTC. Its translation is CASSLSWSSYNEQFF. The chain couples TRBV5-1 to TRBJ2-1, with D unresolved. There are 15 residues in the CDR3. Germline loops: CDR1 SGHRS, CDR2 YFSETQ. Trimming took 1 base from V and 0 from J, leaving 8 bases between them.

The V gene is TRBV9, the J gene TRBJ1-6; 7 positions agree with TRBD1. The CDR3 totals 15 residues. Germline V CDR1 and CDR2: SGDLS, YYNGEE. The J segment lost 10 bases and the V segment lost 2 bases, leaving 9 bases of the junction unmatched. CDR3 residues: CASSVSDRVDSPLHF. The CDR3, as DNA: TGTGCCAGCAGCGTTTCCGACAGGGTAGACTCACCCCTCCACTTT.

This clone was detected a few times. The J gene is TRBJ1-2, the V gene TRBV9; 8 nucleotides align to TRBD1. The CDR3 runs to 16 residues. Germline-derived CDR1 and CDR2 are SGDLS and YYNGEE. The V gene end was trimmed by 4 bases and the J gene end by 5 bases; junction bases not matched to a gene: 13. The DNA for the CDR3 is TGTGCCAGCAGCAAAGGGACAGGAACGTTATTGTATGGCTACACCTTC. Amino acids: CASSKGTGTLLYGYTF.

This clone was seen once. This chain uses TRBV20-1 with TRBJ2-3; TRBD2 aligns across 9 bases. Germline CDR1 and CDR2: DFQATT and SNEGSKA (reference sequence). V lost 7 bases to trimming and J lost 4 bases; unmatched junction nucleotides: 0. This CDR3 is built from 11 residues. CDR3 residues: CSGTSADTQYF. In nucleotides, the CDR3 is TGCAGTGGGACTAGCGCAGATACGCAGTATTTT.

The J gene is TRBJ1-1, the V gene TRBV2; TRBD1 might be the D (5 bases). The ends were cut back, 8 bases at V and 1 base at J, with 17 bases in the middle. This CDR3 has 15 amino acids. Germline V gene data show CDR1 as SNHLY and CDR2 as FYNNEI. The CDR3 region is CASRPGGEGNTEAFF. CDR3 in DNA: TGTGCCAGCCGGCCCGGGGGGGAGGGGAACACTGAAGCTTTCTTT.

In its sample, this clone was seen a few times. The gene calls are TRBV6-1 and TRBJ1-1, with unresolved D. The CDR3 length is 13 residues. Trimming stripped 3 bases from V and 6 bases from J, with 11 bases between. Per the germline V gene, CDR1 is MNHNS and CDR2 is SASEGT. The CDR3 DNA reads TGTGCCAGCAGTGATTTTCCGGGAGCTGAAGCTTTCTTT. Encoded protein: CASSDFPGAEAFF.

This clone was seen more than once but under ten times. The V call is TRBV6-5, the J call TRBJ1-2; 8 nucleotides match TRBD1. V trimming: 5 bases; J trimming: 8 bases; junction bases outside the gene matches: 10. The CDR3 covers 14 residues. CDR1 is MNHEY, CDR2 SVGAGI, per germline. Here the CDR3 DNA reads TGTGCCAGCAGTCTCGACAGGGGATTCCGGGGCTACACCTTC. It yields the protein CASSLDRGFRGYTF.

This chain connects TRBV14 to TRBJ1-2, with D possibly TRBD1 on 6 matching bases. Germline V lookup: CDR1 SGHDN, CDR2 FVKESK. CDR3 length: 15 amino acids. V was clipped by 5 bases and J by 7 bases, with 20 bases between them. The CDR3 is CASSSPGATVTGYTF. The CDR3 nucleotides read TGTGCCAGCAGCTCTCCAGGGGCGACTGTAACTGGCTACACCTTC.

V usage is TRBV23-1 and J usage is TRBJ2-5; D unclear. TRBV23-1 qualifies as an ORF whose function is uncertain. The V end lost 2 bases, the J end lost 1 base, and 8 bases lay between the germline ends. The CDR3 spans 14 residues. This CDR3 is CASSQDGFQETQYF. The CDR3 DNA sequence: TGCGCCAGCAGTCAAGACGGGTTCCAAGAGACCCAGTACTTC.

A word on this clone: This specimen includes other DNA sequences encoding the same CDR3. V usage is TRBV6-1 and J usage is TRBJ1-6; D possibly corresponds to TRBD1 (5 bases). The CDR3 contains 16 residues. Germline-derived CDR1 and CDR2 are MNHNS and SASEGT. With 1 base removed from V and 5 bases from J, the gap between germline ends came to 12 bases. The CDR3 DNA reads TGTGCCAGCAGTGAAGGCCCGGGACTCGATAATTCACCCCTCCACTTT. Translating gives CASSEGPGLDNSPLHF.

This chain connects TRBV2 to TRBJ2-5; 8 positions match TRBD2. V lost 6 bases to trimming and J lost 4 bases; unmatched junction nucleotides: 10. In germline, CDR1 is SNHLY, CDR2 FYNNEI. This CDR3 has 15 amino acids. This CDR3 is CASRRVGLAAETQYF. The CDR3 coding sequence is TGTGCCAGCAGGAGGGTCGGACTAGCAGCAGAGACCCAGTACTTC.

The chain uses TRBV5-1 and TRBJ2-5; 10 nucleotides match TRBD2. Trimming cost V 0 bases and J 3 bases; bases outside gene matches: 2. In germline, CDR1 is SGHRS, CDR2 YFSETQ. The CDR3 is made up of 15 amino acids. The CDR3 loop is CASSLVLAGEETQYF. CDR3 DNA: TGCGCCAGCAGCTTGGTCCTAGCGGGGGAAGAGACCCAGTACTTC.

This clone was counted a single time. This chain uses TRBV5-1 with TRBJ1-5; D is undetermined. The CDR3 runs 13 residues. CDR1 and CDR2 (germline): SGHRS, YFSETQ. V was shortened by 4 bases and J by 0 bases, with 5 bases between the two germline ends. The CDR3 protein is CASSPYSNQPQHF. The CDR3, as DNA: TGCGCCAGCAGCCCTTATAGCAATCAGCCCCAGCATTTT.

J is TRBJ1-2 and V is TRBV6-1, with a weak D call TRBD1 (5 bases). V lost 2 bases, J lost 1 base, and 14 bases lay in between. Germline V lookup: CDR1 MNHNS, CDR2 SASEGT. The CDR3 spans 16 residues. The CDR3, as DNA: TGTGCCAGCAGTGAACTCGACAGCGCTTTTAACTATGGCTACACCTTC. It codes for CASSELDSAFNYGYTF.

The chain is built from TRBV27 and TRBJ2-7; maybe TRBD1 (6 bases). The CDR3 is made up of 16 amino acids. V was cut by 2 bases and J by 0 bases, with 14 bases left in between. Germline loops: CDR1 MNHEY, CDR2 SMNVEV (reference sequence). As DNA, the CDR3 is TGTGCCAGCAGTTTAAATTGGGGGCGAGGCTCCTACGAGCAGTACTTC. Amino acids: CASSLNWGRGSYEQYF.

The V call is TRBV7-9, the J call TRBJ1-2, with 7 bases identical to TRBD1. After removal of 5 bases from V and 7 bases from J, the junction contained 7 bases not matched to a gene. Germline V gene data show CDR1 as SEHNR and CDR2 as FQNEAQ (reference sequence). This CDR3 region has 13 residues. CDR3: CASSLGQVSGYTF. In DNA form, the CDR3 reads TGTGCCAGCAGCCTCGGACAGGTCTCTGGCTACACCTTC.

The chain employs TRBV2 and TRBJ1-3, with a weak D call TRBD1 (6 bases). The V gene lost 6 bases and the J gene lost 0 bases, with 12 bases spanning the gap. This CDR3 comprises 15 residues. CDR1 and CDR2 from the germline V gene are SNHLY and FYNNEI. CDR3 region: CASRGGGRSGNTIYF. The CDR3 DNA sequence: TGTGCCAGCAGAGGTGGGGGCCGCTCTGGAAACACCATATATTTT.

The V and J genes are TRBV5-1 and TRBJ1-1; weak D call: TRBD1 (5 bases). The germline V and J ends were trimmed by 5 bases and 11 bases, with 22 bases remaining between them. This CDR3 contains 14 residues. Germline V gene data show CDR1 as SGHRS and CDR2 as YFSETQ. The CDR3 spells CASRTTTDSIEAFF. Here the CDR3 DNA reads TGCGCCAGCAGAACAACTACCGACAGCATTGAGGCTTTCTTT.